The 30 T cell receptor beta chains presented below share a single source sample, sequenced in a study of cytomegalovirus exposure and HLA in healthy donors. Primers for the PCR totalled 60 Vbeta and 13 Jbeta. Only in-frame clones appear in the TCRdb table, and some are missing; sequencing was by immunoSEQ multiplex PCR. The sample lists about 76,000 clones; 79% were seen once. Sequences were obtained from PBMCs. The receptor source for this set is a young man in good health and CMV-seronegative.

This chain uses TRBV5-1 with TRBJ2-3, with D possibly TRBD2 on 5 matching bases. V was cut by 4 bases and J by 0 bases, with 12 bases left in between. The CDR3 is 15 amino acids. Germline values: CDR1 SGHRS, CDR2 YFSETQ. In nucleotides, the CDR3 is TGCGCCAGCAGCCGGGATGCTTCTAGCACAGATACGCAGTATTTT. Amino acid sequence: CASSRDASSTDTQYF.

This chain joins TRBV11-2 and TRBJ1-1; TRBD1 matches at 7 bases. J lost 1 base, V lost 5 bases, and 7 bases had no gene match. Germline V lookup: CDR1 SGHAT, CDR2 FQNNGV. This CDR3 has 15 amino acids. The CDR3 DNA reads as TGTGCCAGCAGCCCGACAGGGATGGGGAACACTGAAGCTTTCTTT. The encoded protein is CASSPTGMGNTEAFF.

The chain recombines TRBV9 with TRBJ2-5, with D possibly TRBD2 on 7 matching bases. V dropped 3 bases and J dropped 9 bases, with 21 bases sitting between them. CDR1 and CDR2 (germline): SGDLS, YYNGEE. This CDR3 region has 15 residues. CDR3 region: CASSASQGRGEAQYF. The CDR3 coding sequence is TGTGCCAGCAGCGCCTCACAAGGGAGGGGGGAGGCCCAGTACTTC.

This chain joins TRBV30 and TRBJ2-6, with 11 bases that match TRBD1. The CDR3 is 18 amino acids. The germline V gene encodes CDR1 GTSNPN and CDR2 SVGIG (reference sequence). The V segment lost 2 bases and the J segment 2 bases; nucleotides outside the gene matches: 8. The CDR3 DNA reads TGTGCCTGGAGTCCCCGGACAGGGGGCTTCACTGGGGCCAACGTCCTGACTTTC. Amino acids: CAWSPRTGGFTGANVLTF.

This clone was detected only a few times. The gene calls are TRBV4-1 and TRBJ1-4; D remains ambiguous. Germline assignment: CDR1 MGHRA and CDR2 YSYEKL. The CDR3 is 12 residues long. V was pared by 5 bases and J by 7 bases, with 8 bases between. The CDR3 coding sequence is TGCGCCAGCAGCTCGGCGGGTGAAAAACTGTTTTTT. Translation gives CASSSAGEKLFF.

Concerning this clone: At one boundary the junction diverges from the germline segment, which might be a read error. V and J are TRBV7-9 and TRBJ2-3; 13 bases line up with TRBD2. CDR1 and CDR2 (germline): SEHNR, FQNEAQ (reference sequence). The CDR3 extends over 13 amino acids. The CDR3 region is CASSSGTSGEITF. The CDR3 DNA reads TGTGCCAGCAGCTCCGGGACTAGCGGGGAGATTACTTTT.

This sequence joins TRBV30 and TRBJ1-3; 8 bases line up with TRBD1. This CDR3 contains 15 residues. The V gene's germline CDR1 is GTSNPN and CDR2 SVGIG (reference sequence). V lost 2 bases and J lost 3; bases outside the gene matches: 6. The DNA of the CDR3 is TGTGCCTGGAGTCCCGGACAGGGCTTTGGAAACACCATATATTTT. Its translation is CAWSPGQGFGNTIYF.

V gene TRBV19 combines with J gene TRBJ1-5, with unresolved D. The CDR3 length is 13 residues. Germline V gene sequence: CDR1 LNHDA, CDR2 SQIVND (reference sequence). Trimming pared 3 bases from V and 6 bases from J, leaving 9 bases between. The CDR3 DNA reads TGTGCCAGTAGTATCTCAGCGGGTCAGCCCCAGCATTTT. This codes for CASSISAGQPQHF.

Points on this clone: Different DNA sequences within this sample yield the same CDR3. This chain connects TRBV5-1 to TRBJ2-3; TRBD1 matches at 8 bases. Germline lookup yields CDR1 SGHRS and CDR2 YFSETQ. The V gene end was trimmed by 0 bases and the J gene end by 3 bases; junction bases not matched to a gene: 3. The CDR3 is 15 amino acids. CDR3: CASSLGQGRTDTQYF. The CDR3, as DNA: TGCGCCAGCAGCTTGGGACAGGGGAGGACAGATACGCAGTATTTT. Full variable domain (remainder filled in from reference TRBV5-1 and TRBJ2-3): KAGVTQTPRYLIKTRGQQVTLSCSPISGHRSVSWYQQTPGQGLQFLFEYFSETQRNKGNFPGRFSGRQFSNSRSEMNVSTLELGDSALYLCASSLGQGRTDTQYFGPGTRLTVL.

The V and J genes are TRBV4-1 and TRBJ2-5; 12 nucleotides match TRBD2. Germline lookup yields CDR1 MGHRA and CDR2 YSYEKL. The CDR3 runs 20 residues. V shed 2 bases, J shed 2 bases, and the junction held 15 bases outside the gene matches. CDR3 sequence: CASSQPYPGLAGIRQETQYF. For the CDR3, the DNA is TGCGCCAGCAGCCAACCCTACCCGGGACTAGCGGGCATACGACAAGAGACCCAGTACTTC.

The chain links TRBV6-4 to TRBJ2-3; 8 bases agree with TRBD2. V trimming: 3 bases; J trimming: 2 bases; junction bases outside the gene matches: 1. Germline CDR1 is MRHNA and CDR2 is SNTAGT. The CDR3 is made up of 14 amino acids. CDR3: CASSEAGATDTQYF. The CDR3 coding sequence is TGTGCCAGCAGTGAAGCGGGAGCCACAGATACGCAGTATTTT.

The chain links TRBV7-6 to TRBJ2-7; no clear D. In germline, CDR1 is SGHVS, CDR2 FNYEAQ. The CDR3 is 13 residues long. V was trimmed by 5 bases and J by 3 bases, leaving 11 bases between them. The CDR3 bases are TGTGCCAGCAGCCCGCGACTGTACTACGAGCAGTACTTC. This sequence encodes CASSPRLYYEQYF.

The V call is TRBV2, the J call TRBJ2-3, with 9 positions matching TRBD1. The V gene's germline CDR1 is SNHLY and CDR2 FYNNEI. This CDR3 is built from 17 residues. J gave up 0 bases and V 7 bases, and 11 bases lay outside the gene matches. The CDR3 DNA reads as TGTGCCAGCACCCTGGACAGGGGTTCCCCCAGCACAGATACGCAGTATTTT. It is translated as CASTLDRGSPSTDTQYF.

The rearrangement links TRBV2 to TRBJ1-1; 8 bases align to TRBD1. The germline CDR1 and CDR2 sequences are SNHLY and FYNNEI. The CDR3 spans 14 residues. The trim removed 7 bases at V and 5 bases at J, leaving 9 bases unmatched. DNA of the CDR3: TGTGCCAGCACCCCAAACAGGGGGTCGACTGAAGCTTTCTTT. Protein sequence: CASTPNRGSTEAFF.

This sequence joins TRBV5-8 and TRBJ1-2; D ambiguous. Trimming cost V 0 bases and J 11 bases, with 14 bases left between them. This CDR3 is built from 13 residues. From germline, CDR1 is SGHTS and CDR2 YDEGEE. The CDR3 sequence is CASSLVSLQSYTF. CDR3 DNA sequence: TGTGCCAGCAGCTTGGTCAGTCTCCAGTCGTACACCTTC.

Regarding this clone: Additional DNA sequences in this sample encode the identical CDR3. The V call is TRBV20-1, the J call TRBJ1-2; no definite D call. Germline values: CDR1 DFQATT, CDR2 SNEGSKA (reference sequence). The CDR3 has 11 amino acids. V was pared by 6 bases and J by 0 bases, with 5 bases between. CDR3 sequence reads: CSAHSNYGYTF. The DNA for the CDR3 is TGCAGTGCCCATTCTAACTATGGCTACACCTTC.

The CDR3, as DNA: TGTGCCAGCAGCTTGGCTCGGGGATTGGAGCTGTTTTTT. It encodes CASSLARGLELFF. V gene TRBV5-4 combines with J gene TRBJ2-2; weak D call: TRBD2 (5 bases). This CDR3 is 13 amino acids long. The V gene's germline CDR1 is SGHNT and CDR2 YYREEE (reference sequence). Trimming cost V 0 bases and J 10 bases, with 10 bases left between them.

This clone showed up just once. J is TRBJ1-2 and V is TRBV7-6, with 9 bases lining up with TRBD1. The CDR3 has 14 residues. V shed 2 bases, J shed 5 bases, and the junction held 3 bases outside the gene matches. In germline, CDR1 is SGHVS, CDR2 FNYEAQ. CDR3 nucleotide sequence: TGTGCCAGCAGCTTATCCGGGACAGGGTATGGCTACACCTTC. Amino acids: CASSLSGTGYGYTF.

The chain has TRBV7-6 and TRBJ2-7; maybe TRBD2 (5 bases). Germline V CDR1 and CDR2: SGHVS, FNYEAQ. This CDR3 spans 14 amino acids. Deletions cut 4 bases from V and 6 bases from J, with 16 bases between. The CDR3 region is CASSSTIAPSEQYF. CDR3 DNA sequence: TGTGCCAGCAGCTCGACTATTGCCCCTAGCGAGCAGTACTTC.

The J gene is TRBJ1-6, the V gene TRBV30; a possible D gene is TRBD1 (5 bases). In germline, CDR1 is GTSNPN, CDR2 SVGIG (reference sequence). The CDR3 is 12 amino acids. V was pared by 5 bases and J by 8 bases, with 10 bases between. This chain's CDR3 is CAWARADSPLHF. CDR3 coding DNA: TGTGCCTGGGCCAGGGCTGATTCACCCCTCCACTTT.

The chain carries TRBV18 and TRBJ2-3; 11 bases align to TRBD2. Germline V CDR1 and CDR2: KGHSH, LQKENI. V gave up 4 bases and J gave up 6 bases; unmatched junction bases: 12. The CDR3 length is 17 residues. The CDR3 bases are TGTGCCAGCTCACGACAGACTAGCGGGAAAGGGATGGATACGCAGTATTTT. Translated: CASSRQTSGKGMDTQYF.

The CDR3 nucleotides read TGTGCCAGCAGTTCCCAAGCCCAAGCCAATGAGCAGTTCTTC. Translating gives CASSSQAQANEQFF. The rearrangement uses TRBV6-1 and TRBJ2-1; D uncertain. The germline gives CDR1 MNHNS, CDR2 SASEGT. Trimming took off 5 bases at V and 6 bases at J, with 14 bases between the two ends. CDR3 size: 14 residues.

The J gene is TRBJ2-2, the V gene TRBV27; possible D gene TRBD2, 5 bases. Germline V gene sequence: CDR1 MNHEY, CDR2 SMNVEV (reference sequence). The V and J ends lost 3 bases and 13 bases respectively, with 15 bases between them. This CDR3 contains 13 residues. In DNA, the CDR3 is TGTGCCAGCAGTTTTGCGACGGCCGCGGGGCTGTTTTTT. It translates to CASSFATAAGLFF.

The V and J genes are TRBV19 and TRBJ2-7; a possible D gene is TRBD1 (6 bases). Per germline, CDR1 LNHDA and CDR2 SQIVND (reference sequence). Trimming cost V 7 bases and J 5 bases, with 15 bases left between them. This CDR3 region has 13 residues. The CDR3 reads CASIGTTSHEQYF. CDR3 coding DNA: TGTGCCAGTATCGGGACAACTTCCCACGAGCAGTACTTC.

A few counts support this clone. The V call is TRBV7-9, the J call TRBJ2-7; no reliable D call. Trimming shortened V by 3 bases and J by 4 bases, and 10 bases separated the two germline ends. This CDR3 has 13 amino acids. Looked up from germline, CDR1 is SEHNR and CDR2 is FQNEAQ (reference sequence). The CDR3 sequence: CASSFGSEYEQYF. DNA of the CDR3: TGTGCCAGCAGCTTCGGCTCGGAGTACGAGCAGTACTTC.

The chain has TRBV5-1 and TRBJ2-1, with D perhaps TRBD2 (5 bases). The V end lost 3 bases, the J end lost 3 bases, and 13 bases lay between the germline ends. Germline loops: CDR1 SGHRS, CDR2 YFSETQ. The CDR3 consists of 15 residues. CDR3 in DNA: TGCGCCAGCAGCTCCGGAGGACGTGTCTACAATGAGCAGTTCTTC. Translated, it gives CASSSGGRVYNEQFF.

The CDR3 reads CASRPGGAQNIQYF. The DNA for the CDR3 is TGTGCCAGCAGGCCCGGAGGGGCTCAAAACATTCAGTACTTC. This chain links TRBV6-1 with TRBJ2-4; TRBD2 might be the D (6 bases). The CDR3 spans 14 residues. Between the trimmed V and J ends, which lost 6 bases and 5 bases, there was a span of 14 bases. In germline, CDR1 is MNHNS, CDR2 SASEGT.

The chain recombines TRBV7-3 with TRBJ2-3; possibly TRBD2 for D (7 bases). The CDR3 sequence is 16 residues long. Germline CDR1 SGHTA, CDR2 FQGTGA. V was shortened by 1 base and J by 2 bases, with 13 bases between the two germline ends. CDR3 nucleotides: TGTGCCAGCAGCTTAAACGGGGGGCAATACACAGATACGCAGTATTTT. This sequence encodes CASSLNGGQYTDTQYF.

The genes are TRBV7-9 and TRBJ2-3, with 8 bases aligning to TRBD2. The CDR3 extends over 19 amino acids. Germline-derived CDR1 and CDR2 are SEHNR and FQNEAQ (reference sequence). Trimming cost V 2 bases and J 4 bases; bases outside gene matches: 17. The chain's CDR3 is CASSLRGGRGAVGADTQYF. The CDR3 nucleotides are TGTGCCAGCAGCTTACGGGGTGGGCGGGGGGCCGTTGGGGCAGATACGCAGTATTTT.

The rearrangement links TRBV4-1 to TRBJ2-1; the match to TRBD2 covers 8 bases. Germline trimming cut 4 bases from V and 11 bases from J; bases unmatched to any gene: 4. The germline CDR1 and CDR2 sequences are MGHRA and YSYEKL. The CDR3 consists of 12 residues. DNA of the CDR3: TGCGCCAGCAGCCCTAGCGGGTGCAAGCAGTTCTTC. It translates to CASSPSGCKQFF.